A single T cell receptor (beta chain) is shown here with its context. Its antigen is unknown. The junction does not match germline at one end; this may be a read error. The data were obtained in a study of cytomegalovirus exposure and HLA in healthy donors. Study-wide background: An early release of data contained approximately 85 million unique TCRs, which came from HLA-typed donors.

The germline V gene has CDR1 MNHNS and CDR2 SASEGT. The CDR3 runs 16 residues. General study results and limits: Many donors shared some public TCRs, even though most TCR sequences were rare. The only immune exposure information that was available was CMV serostatus. As confirmed in vitro, a few CMV-associated chains were specific for CMV antigens.

The PCR employed 60 Vbeta primers together with 13 Jbeta primers. Profiling relied on immunoSEQ multiplex PCR, and the TCRdb table lists in-frame clones only, not all of them. The sample lists about 100,000 clones; 74% were seen once. Sequenced input: PBMCs. This sequence was found in a man aged 50-60 years in good health and CMV-seropositive. The chain couples TRBV6-1 to TRBJ2-6, with D possibly TRBD2 on 5 matching bases. The CDR3 DNA is TGTGCCAGCCGTGAGCAGCGGCCGTCTGGGGCCAACGTCCTGACTTTC. Protein product: CASREQRPSGANVLTF.